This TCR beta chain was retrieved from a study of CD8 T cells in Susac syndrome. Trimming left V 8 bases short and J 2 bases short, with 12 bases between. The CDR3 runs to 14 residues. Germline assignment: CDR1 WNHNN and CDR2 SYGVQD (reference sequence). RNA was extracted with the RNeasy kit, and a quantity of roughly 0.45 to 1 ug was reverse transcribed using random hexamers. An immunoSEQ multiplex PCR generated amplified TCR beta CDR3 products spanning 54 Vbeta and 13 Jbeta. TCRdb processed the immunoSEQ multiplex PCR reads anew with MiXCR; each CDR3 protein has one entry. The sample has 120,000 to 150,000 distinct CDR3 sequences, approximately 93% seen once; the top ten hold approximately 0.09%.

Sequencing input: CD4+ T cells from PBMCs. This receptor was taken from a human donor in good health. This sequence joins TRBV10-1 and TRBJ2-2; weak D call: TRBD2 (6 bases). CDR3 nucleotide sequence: TGCGCCAGCCGCCCGGGGGTCAACACCGGGGAGCTGTTTTTT. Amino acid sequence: CASRPGVNTGELFF.